This T cell receptor (beta chain) was documented in a study of blood T cell repertoires in COVID-19. Looking at the study overall: Whether acute or convalescent, the COVID-19 samples came from the United States, Italy and Spain. Nucleic acid was either cDNA or gDNA, and it came from T cells, B-cell-depleted T cells, or PBMCs.

V was shortened by 4 bases and J by 8 bases, with 9 bases between the two germline ends. CDR1 and CDR2 (germline): MNHNY, SVGAGI (reference sequence). This CDR3 is built from 13 residues. Only in-frame clones appear in the TCRdb table, and some are missing; sequencing was by immunoSEQ multiplex PCR. The sample shows about 55,000 clones, roughly 85% of them seen only once. V is TRBV6-6 and J is TRBJ1-6, with D perhaps TRBD1 (5 bases). This clonotype originated in a human donor in a cohort sampled during active or convalescent COVID-19. Specimen: peripheral blood. This chain's CDR3 is CASSSQGDSPLHF. The DNA of the CDR3 is TGTGCCAGCAGTTCGCAGGGTGATTCACCCCTCCACTTT.